Detailed here is one T cell receptor beta chain. No antigen is known for it. Base qualities are not recorded, but no much larger clone differs from it by a single base. The sample carries other DNA sequences with the same CDR3. Participants in the prospective study were aged roughly 18 to 89 years, lived in under 30 United States geographic areas, and enrolled through a virtual design. In the prospective study, cohorts were assigned on the basis of participant-reported clinical history obtained from a screening survey and a study questionnaire. Recovered participants in ImmuneRACE Cohort 3 were defined as having two consecutive negative NP/OP PCR tests, clearance from a healthcare professional, or resolution of symptoms. Each participant in the prospective study had whole blood, serum and a nasopharyngeal or oropharyngeal swab collected by mobile phlebotomists. Additional blood draws and questionnaires over an approximately 2-month period could optionally be provided by prospective study participants. Prospective study blood samples were shipped either frozen or at room temperature before DNA extraction.

The sample comes from a study of blood T cell repertoires in COVID-19 (TCRdb year 2020). Turning to the overall study: Samples from collaborators originated in the United States, Italy and Spain and spanned both the acute and convalescent phases of COVID-19. The material from the prospective study consisted of cDNA or gDNA derived from T cells, B-cell-depleted T cells, or PBMCs. Subjects who had been exposed to COVID-19, were actively infected with it, or had recovered from it provided the deeply sampled blood TCRbeta repertoires that made up the dataset. A freely available public database, intended as a resource for researchers studying the immune response to SARS-CoV-2, is where the repertoires were released. The samples were drawn from the first 160 participants of the ongoing ImmuneRACE study and from 1,200 or so subjects provided by 6 global collaborators. Sample metadata almost always included a de-identified subject ID, COVID-19 status, age in years and sex. Where HLA class I and class II types were available, the types were taken from metadata supplied by the sample provider, not from assay-based typing.

Paper-wide results and their limitations: The quantity of clinical and demographic metadata differed by source and by participant and was supplied without curation.

Taken from the germline V gene (reference sequence), the CDR1 and CDR2 loops are SEHNR and FQNEAQ. V has 4 bases trimmed and J has 9 bases trimmed; junction bases matching no gene number 0. From the cysteine through the phenylalanine, the CDR3 covers 11 amino acids. Here the CDR3 DNA is all that survives: 33 bases in frame from base 1. TCRbeta CDR3 regions were amplified from genomic DNA by means of the immunoSEQ Assay, a bias-controlled multiplex PCR. The original pipeline was this. The number of nucleated cells in each sample was estimated from the amplification of reference gene primers within the assay. To quantify the absolute abundance of each unique TCRbeta CDR3 rearrangement, sequence reads were collapsed and filtered. For each sample, productive Simpson clonality was calculated as the square root of Simpson's diversity index over productive rearrangements. The immuneACCESS repertoire file appears here via TCRdb, limited to in-frame rearrangements. These files lack a portion of the clones; in checked studies, under half of the deficit traces to unresolved V genes, and the cause of the others is not known. That table supplies the V and J calls and clone size; D and trimming were determined from the DNA. The sample data list 400,000 or so clones, and 85% to 90% of these were observed just once. Clones ranked in the top ten supply approximately 1.2% of the sample.

The V and J segments used are TRBV7-9 and TRBJ2-1, with TRBD2 identical over 7 junction bases. What was sequenced was PBMCs or T cells enriched from blood (not recorded which). This clonotype was sampled from a man younger than 40 who had recovered from COVID-19. The CDR3 protein sequence reads: CASSSSGEQFF. The nucleotide sequence is TGTGCCAGCAGCTCTAGCGGTGAGCAGTTCTTC.